The T cell receptor (beta chain) described here comes from a study of response to subunit inactivated influenza vaccine. Points on this clonotype: Its specificity is not known.

The study's findings and limits: The authors suggested that few new T cells are recruited per seasonal influenza vaccination.

Germline CDR1 is DFQATT and CDR2 is SNEGSKA (reference sequence). The V end lost 4 bases, the J end lost 4 bases, and 16 bases lay between the germline ends. CDR3 length equals 14 residues. TCRdb reanalysed the RT-PCR reads using MiXCR and keeps one entry per CDR3 protein. The sample has roughly 710,000 distinct CDR3 sequences, around 13% seen once. The sequencing used PBMCs from blood, collected less than 15 days before vaccination. The chain has TRBV20-1 and TRBJ1-1, with D possibly TRBD1 on 6 matching bases. The TCR originated in a man aged 50-60 years who received an inactivated influenza vaccine. This CDR3 is CSAKAGAGSTEAFF. In nucleotides, the CDR3 is TGCAGTGCTAAGGCAGGGGCTGGGAGCACTGAAGCTTTCTTT.